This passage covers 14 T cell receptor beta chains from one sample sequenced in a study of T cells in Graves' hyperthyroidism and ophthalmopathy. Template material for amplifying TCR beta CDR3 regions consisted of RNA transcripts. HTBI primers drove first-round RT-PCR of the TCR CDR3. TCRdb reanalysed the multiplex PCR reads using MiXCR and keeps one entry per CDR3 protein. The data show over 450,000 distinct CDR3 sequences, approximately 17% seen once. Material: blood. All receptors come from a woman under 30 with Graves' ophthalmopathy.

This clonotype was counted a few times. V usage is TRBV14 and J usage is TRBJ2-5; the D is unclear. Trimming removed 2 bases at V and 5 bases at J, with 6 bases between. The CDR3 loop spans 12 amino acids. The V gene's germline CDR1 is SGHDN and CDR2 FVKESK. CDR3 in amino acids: CASSQNLETQYF. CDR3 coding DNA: TGTGCCAGCAGCCAAAACTTGGAGACCCAGTACTTC.

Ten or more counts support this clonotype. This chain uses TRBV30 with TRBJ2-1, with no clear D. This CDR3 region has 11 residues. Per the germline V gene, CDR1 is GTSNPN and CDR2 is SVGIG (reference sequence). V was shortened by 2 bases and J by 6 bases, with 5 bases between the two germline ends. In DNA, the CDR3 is TGTGCCTGGAGTCCCGGCAATGAGCAGTTCTTC. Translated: CAWSPGNEQFF.

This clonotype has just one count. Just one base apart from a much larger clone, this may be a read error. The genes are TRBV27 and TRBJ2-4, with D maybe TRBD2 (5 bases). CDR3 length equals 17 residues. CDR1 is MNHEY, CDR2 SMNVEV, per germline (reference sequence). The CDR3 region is CQLARALMMLAKNIQYF. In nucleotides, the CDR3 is TGCCAGCTTGCGAGGGCCCTGATGATGTTAGCCAAAAACATTCAGTACTTC.

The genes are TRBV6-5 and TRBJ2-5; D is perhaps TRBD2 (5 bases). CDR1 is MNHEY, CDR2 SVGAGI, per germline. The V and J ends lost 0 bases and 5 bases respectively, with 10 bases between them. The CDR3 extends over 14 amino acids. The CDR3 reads CASSYSEVGETQYF. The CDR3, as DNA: TGTGCCAGCAGTTACTCGGAGGTGGGGGAGACCCAGTACTTC.

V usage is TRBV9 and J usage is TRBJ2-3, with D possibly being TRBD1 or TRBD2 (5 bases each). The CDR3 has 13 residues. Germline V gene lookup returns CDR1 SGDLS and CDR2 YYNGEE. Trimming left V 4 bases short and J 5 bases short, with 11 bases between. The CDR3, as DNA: TGTGCCAGCAGCCTGGGAGACAGAGATACGCAGTATTTT. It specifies CASSLGDRDTQYF. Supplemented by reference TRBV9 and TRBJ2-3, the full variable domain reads DSGVTQTPKHLITATGQRVTLRCSPRSGDLSVYWYQQSLDQGLQFLIQYYNGEERAKGNILERFSAQQFPDLHSELNLSSLELGDSALYFCASSLGDRDTQYFGPGTRLTVL.

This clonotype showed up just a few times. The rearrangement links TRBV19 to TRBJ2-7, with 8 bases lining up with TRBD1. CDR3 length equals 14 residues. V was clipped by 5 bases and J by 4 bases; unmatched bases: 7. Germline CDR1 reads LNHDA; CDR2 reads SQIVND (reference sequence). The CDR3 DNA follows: TGTGCCAGTAGTGGAGGACAGGGTTGGTACGAGCAGTACTTC. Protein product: CASSGGQGWYEQYF.

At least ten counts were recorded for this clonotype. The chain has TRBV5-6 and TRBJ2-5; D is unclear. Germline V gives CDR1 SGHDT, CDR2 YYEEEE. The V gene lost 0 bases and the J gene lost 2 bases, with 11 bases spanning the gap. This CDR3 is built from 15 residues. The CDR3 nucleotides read TGTGCCAGCAGCTTGGTTACGTTCGCACAAGAGACCCAGTACTTC. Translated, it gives CASSLVTFAQETQYF.

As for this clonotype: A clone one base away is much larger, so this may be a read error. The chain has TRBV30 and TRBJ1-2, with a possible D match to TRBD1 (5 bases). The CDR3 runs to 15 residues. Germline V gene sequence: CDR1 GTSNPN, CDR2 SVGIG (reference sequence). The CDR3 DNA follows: TGTGCCTGGTCTACCCGCGGGACGGGGAGTTATGGCCACACCTTC. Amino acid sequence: CAWSTRGTGSYGHTF.

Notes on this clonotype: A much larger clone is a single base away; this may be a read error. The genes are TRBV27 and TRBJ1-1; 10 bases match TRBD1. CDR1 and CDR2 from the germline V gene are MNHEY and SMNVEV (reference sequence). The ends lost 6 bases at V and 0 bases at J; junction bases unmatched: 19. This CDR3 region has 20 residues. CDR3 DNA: TGTGCCAGCAGAGATTGTGGAGAACCGGGACAGGGGATGGTGAACACTGAAGCTTTCTTT. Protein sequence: CASRDCGEPGQGMVNTEAFF.

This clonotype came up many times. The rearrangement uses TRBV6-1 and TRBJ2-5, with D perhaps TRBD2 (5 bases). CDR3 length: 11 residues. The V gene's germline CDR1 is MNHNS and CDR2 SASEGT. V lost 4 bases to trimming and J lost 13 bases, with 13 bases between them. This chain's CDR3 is CASSGSGRTYF. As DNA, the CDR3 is TGTGCCAGCAGTGGTTCGGGGAGAACGTACTTC.

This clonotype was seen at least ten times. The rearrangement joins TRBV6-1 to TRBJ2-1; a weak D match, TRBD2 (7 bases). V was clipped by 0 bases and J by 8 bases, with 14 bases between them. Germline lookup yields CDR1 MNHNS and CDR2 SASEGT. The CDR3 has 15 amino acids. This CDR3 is CASSEAKGGGHEQFF. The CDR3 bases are TGTGCCAGCAGTGAAGCTAAGGGGGGGGGCCATGAGCAGTTCTTC.

As DNA, the CDR3 is TGTGCCAGCAGTTTAGAGGGGAGGGACCCTCTTATTGAGCCCCAGCATTTT. It specifies CASSLEGRDPLIEPQHF. This chain links TRBV27 with TRBJ1-5; D is perhaps TRBD1 (5 bases). The CDR3 has 17 amino acids. Trimming cost V 2 bases and J 8 bases, with 22 bases left between them. Germline assignment: CDR1 MNHEY and CDR2 SMNVEV (reference sequence).

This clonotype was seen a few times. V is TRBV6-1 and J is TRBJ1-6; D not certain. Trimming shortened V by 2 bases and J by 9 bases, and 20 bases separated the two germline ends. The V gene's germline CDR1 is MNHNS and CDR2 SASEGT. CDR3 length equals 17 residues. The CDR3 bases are TGTGCCAGCAGTGAAACGAGCCGCCCCAAATTTGGTTCACCCCTCCACTTT. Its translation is CASSETSRPKFGSPLHF.

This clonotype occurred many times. CDR3 sequence reads: CASSPGRGLDTF. The CDR3 DNA sequence: TGTGCCAGCAGTCCTGGCAGGGGGCTGGACACCTTC. The rearrangement links TRBV28 to TRBJ1-2; 8 nucleotides align to TRBD1. This CDR3 region has 12 residues. V dropped 5 bases and J dropped 12; count of bases not matched to a gene: 8. CDR1 is MDHEN, CDR2 SYDVKM, per germline.